One sample yielded the 5 T cell receptor beta chains listed below, sequenced in a study of cytomegalovirus exposure and HLA in healthy donors. Vbeta (60) and Jbeta (13) primers were used in the PCR. Data came from immunoSEQ multiplex PCR; TCRdb stores just in-frame clones and leaves some out. The profile shows about 280,000 clones, around 90% of them singletons. What was sequenced was PBMCs. Receptors were obtained from a woman in her late teens or twenties in good health and CMV-seronegative.

This clone was observed a few times. The chain has TRBV5-1 and TRBJ1-2, with 7 nucleotides matching TRBD1. The CDR3 contains 13 residues. J gave up 7 bases and V 8 bases, and 11 bases lay outside the gene matches. Germline V gene data show CDR1 as SGHRS and CDR2 as YFSETQ. The CDR3 DNA follows: TGCGCCAGTTGGGGACAGCCCAGTGCTGGCTACACCTTC. Protein: CASWGQPSAGYTF.

Concerning this clone itself: This specimen includes other DNA sequences encoding the same CDR3. The chain has TRBV4-1 and TRBJ1-4; possibly TRBD1 for D (5 bases). CDR3 size: 15 residues. Trimming removed 2 bases from V and 8 bases from J, with 15 bases in between. The V gene's germline CDR1 is MGHRA and CDR2 YSYEKL. CDR3 nucleotides: TGCGCCAGCAGCCAACAGGGCCTCGGGGGAGAAAAACTGTTTTTT. It encodes CASSQQGLGGEKLFF.

There are a few counts of this clone. V and J are TRBV12-5 and TRBJ1-1; D gene ambiguous. Trimming stripped 7 bases from V and 0 bases from J, with 9 bases between. Germline V gene sequence: CDR1 LGHNT, CDR2 FRNRAP. The CDR3 has 13 amino acids. The CDR3 nucleotides read TGTGCTAGTGAGACGGAGCTGAACACTGAAGCTTTCTTT. Translation gives CASETELNTEAFF.

V and J are TRBV6-6 and TRBJ1-6; perhaps TRBD1 as D (5 bases). The CDR3 is made up of 14 amino acids. Trimming cost V 2 bases and J 13 bases, with 15 bases left between them. Germline CDR1 reads MNHNY; CDR2 reads SVGAGI (reference sequence). CDR3 nucleotide sequence: TGTGCCAGCAGTTACACGGGGACGCGGGGTCCCCTCCACTTT. Its protein is CASSYTGTRGPLHF.

CDR3 sequence: CASSMDRANEQFF. The DNA for the CDR3 is TGTGCCAGTAGTATGGACAGGGCTAATGAGCAGTTCTTC. The chain couples TRBV19 to TRBJ2-1; 8 bases map to TRBD1. This CDR3 spans 13 amino acids. Germline loops: CDR1 LNHDA, CDR2 SQIVND (reference sequence). The V and J ends lost 3 bases and 7 bases, in that order; junction bases with no gene match: 2.